This passage covers 21 T cell receptor beta chains from one sample sequenced in a study of blood T cell repertoires in COVID-19 (dated by TCRdb to 2018 to 2020). The library was produced with the immunoSEQ multiplex PCR assay. TCRdb re-hosts the immuneACCESS table, in-frame sequences only. Its copies lack some clones; in the studies checked, an unresolved V gene accounts for under half of them, and the cause for the rest is not known. This sample holds 35,000 to 45,000 clones; 70% to 90% were observed only once. Jointly, the top ten make up approximately 12% of the sample. The sequencing input was peripheral blood. Source of these receptors: a man aged 60-69 years with active COVID-19.

By sample fraction, this clone is medium-sized (0.01 to 0.1%). The gene calls are TRBV6-5 and TRBJ2-7, with D possibly TRBD1 on 6 matching bases. CDR1 MNHEY and CDR2 SVGAGI come from the germline V gene. The length of the CDR3 is 14 residues. The germline V and J ends were trimmed by 6 bases and 3 bases, with 15 bases remaining between them. The CDR3 protein is CASRWWDTHYEQYF. The CDR3 region has the DNA TGTGCCAGCAGGTGGTGGGACACTCACTACGAGCAGTACTTC.

This chain uses TRBV3-1 (or the pseudogene TRBV3-2) with TRBJ1-5; no definite D call. Between the trimmed V and J ends, which lost 4 bases and 6 bases, there was a span of 7 bases. Germline CDR1 and CDR2: LGHDT and YNNKEL (reference sequence). This CDR3 is 12 amino acids long. Here the CDR3 DNA reads TGTGCCAGCAGCCGGTCGGGTCAGCCCCAGCATTTT. Amino acid sequence: CASSRSGQPQHF.

V and J are TRBV9 and TRBJ2-7; D call uncertain. The germline V and J ends were trimmed by 4 bases and 2 bases, with 13 bases remaining between them. The CDR3 runs 14 residues. The germline V gene encodes CDR1 SGDLS and CDR2 YYNGEE. In DNA, the CDR3 is TGTGCCAGCAGCCCGAACCTGGCCCCCTACGAGCAGTACTTC. This gives the protein CASSPNLAPYEQYF.

V usage is TRBV9 and J usage is TRBJ2-7, with TRBD1 identical over 7 bases. Germline lookup yields CDR1 SGDLS and CDR2 YYNGEE. The V segment lost 0 bases and the J segment 0 bases; nucleotides outside the gene matches: 3. The CDR3 covers 15 residues. DNA for the CDR3: TGTGCCAGCAGCGTAGTGTCAGGGGGCTCCTACGAGCAGTACTTC. It translates to CASSVVSGGSYEQYF.

This clone appeared a single time. This chain links TRBV3-1 (or the pseudogene TRBV3-2) with TRBJ2-1, with 9 nucleotides matching TRBD2. Trimming cost V 5 bases and J 9 bases; bases outside gene matches: 5. The CDR3 has 13 amino acids. Germline loops: CDR1 LGHDT, CDR2 YNNKEL (reference sequence). The CDR3 DNA sequence: TGTGCCAGCAGCGCCACGACTAGCGGTGAGCAGTTCTTC. It is translated as CASSATTSGEQFF.

The chain uses TRBV3-1 (or the pseudogene TRBV3-2) and TRBJ1-2; a possible D gene is TRBD1 (5 bases). The germline gives CDR1 LGHDT, CDR2 YNNKEL (reference sequence). The CDR3 is 14 residues long. V lost 1 base and J lost 6, with 12 bases in between. CDR3 protein: CASSQGRRGNGYTF. As DNA, the CDR3 is TGTGCCAGCAGCCAAGGGCGGAGGGGTAATGGCTACACCTTC.

The V and J genes are TRBV30 and TRBJ1-5; D not certain. This CDR3 comprises 13 residues. The V end lost 0 bases, the J end lost 9 bases, and 12 bases lay between the germline ends. Germline V gene lookup returns CDR1 GTSNPN and CDR2 SVGIG (reference sequence). In DNA form, the CDR3 reads TGTGCCTGGAGTGTACGGGGAGATCGGCCCCAGCATTTT. Protein sequence: CAWSVRGDRPQHF.

This clone showed up just once. The rearrangement links TRBV19 to TRBJ2-1; D unresolved. Germline CDR1 is LNHDA and CDR2 is SQIVND (reference sequence). The V gene lost 5 bases and the J gene lost 0 bases, with 14 bases spanning the gap. There are 16 residues in the CDR3. The CDR3: CASSPRQVSSYNEQFF. CDR3 sequence (DNA): TGTGCCAGTAGTCCCCGCCAGGTGAGCTCCTACAATGAGCAGTTCTTC.

V and J are TRBV9 and TRBJ1-1; the match to TRBD1 covers 8 bases. V was pared by 4 bases and J by 4 bases, with 6 bases of the junction left unmatched. Per germline, CDR1 SGDLS and CDR2 YYNGEE. This CDR3 has 14 amino acids. The CDR3 DNA follows: TGTGCCAGCAGCCCAGGACAGGGAGGCACTGAAGCTTTCTTT. Translating gives CASSPGQGGTEAFF.

The chain uses TRBV29-1 and TRBJ1-1, with a weak D call TRBD1 (5 bases). The germline CDR1 and CDR2 sequences are SQVTM and ANQGSEA. Trimming took 8 bases from V and 0 from J, leaving 22 bases between them. The CDR3 runs to 16 residues. The CDR3 loop is CSPRGHRSAMNTEAFF. CDR3 nucleotides: TGCAGCCCCCGAGGACATCGATCGGCTATGAACACTGAAGCTTTCTTT.

V is TRBV12-3 or TRBV12-4 and J is TRBJ2-7; 8 bases match TRBD1. This CDR3 region has 13 residues. The V and J ends lost 6 bases and 9 bases, in that order; junction bases with no gene match: 10. This CDR3 reads CASSTQVGTGQYF. The CDR3 DNA sequence: TGTGCCAGCAGCACCCAAGTCGGGACAGGGCAGTACTTC.

The chain links TRBV18 to TRBJ2-7, with TRBD1 identical over 9 bases. V shed 2 bases and J 6 bases; nucleotides not matched to a gene: 11. CDR1 and CDR2 (germline): KGHSH, LQKENI. The CDR3 totals 16 residues. The CDR3, as DNA: TGTGCCAGCTCACCAAGACAAGGCGGACAGGGGACCGAGCAGTACTTC. This translates into CASSPRQGGQGTEQYF.

The chain couples TRBV4-2 to TRBJ2-4; 9 bases fit TRBD1. Germline loops: CDR1 LGHNA, CDR2 YNFKEQ. The CDR3 totals 20 residues. J lost 4 bases, V lost 0 bases, and 16 bases had no gene match. For the CDR3, the DNA is TGTGCCAGCAGCCAAGATCCAGGACAGGGGTTCGGGGGACCTAAAAACATTCAGTACTTC. Amino acid sequence: CASSQDPGQGFGGPKNIQYF.

The genes are TRBV7-9 and TRBJ2-3, with 13 bases aligning to TRBD2. J was trimmed by 3 bases and V by 5 bases; bases with no gene match: 11. Per germline, CDR1 SEHNR and CDR2 FQNEAQ (reference sequence). The CDR3 consists of 18 residues. DNA of the CDR3: TGTGCCAGCAGCCCTTGGACTAGCGGGAGTGTTTATACAGATACGCAGTATTTT. Protein sequence: CASSPWTSGSVYTDTQYF.

This clone has just a few counts. The chain links TRBV19 to TRBJ1-5; 12 bases agree with TRBD1. CDR3 length: 17 residues. Unmatched junction bases numbered 10, after V lost 3 bases and J lost 7 bases. Per germline, CDR1 LNHDA and CDR2 SQIVND (reference sequence). The CDR3 DNA follows: TGTGCCAGTAGTATGGGCGGATCCGGGACAGGGGGCCAGCCCCAGCATTTT. Its protein product is CASSMGGSGTGGQPQHF.

The chain is built from TRBV11-2 and TRBJ2-7, with 7 bases aligning to TRBD2. CDR3 size: 16 residues. Germline trimming cut 1 base from V and 5 bases from J; bases unmatched to any gene: 11. In germline, CDR1 is SGHAT, CDR2 FQNNGV. DNA for the CDR3: TGTGCCAGCAGCTTAGGGGCAACGGCGGGGGTGGACGAGCAGTACTTC. Amino acid sequence: CASSLGATAGVDEQYF.

This chain connects TRBV3-1 (or the pseudogene TRBV3-2) to TRBJ2-7; 13 positions match TRBD2. Losses at the gene ends were 1 base for V and 2 bases for J; bases not matched to a gene: 2. Germline-derived CDR1 and CDR2 are LGHDT and YNNKEL (reference sequence). The CDR3 loop spans 16 amino acids. CDR3 in amino acids: CASSQGGLAGTYEQYF. CDR3 nucleotide sequence: TGTGCCAGCAGCCAAGGGGGACTAGCGGGAACCTACGAGCAGTACTTC.

This clone came up once. V usage is TRBV24-1 and J usage is TRBJ2-3; 8 nucleotides match TRBD2. The CDR3 covers 18 residues. CDR1 and CDR2 from the germline V gene are KGHDR and SFDVKD. V shed 3 bases and J 2 bases; nucleotides not matched to a gene: 12. The CDR3 spells CATSDRGRLARNTDTQYF. In nucleotides, the CDR3 is TGTGCCACCAGTGATAGGGGGAGACTAGCGCGAAACACAGATACGCAGTATTTT.

This chain links TRBV11-2 with TRBJ2-3; possibly TRBD2 for D (6 bases). CDR3 length: 16 residues. V was clipped by 3 bases and J by 0 bases, with 13 bases between them. Germline V gene sequence: CDR1 SGHAT, CDR2 FQNNGV. CDR3 nucleotides: TGTGCCAGCAGCTTTAGCGGTTTATCTAGCACAGATACGCAGTATTTT. Protein: CASSFSGLSSTDTQYF.

The chain has TRBV4-1 and TRBJ2-3, with a tentative D call TRBD2 (6 bases). CDR1 and CDR2 from the germline V gene are MGHRA and YSYEKL. V was clipped by 1 base and J by 2 bases, with 10 bases between them. The length of the CDR3 is 15 residues. This CDR3 is CASSQGGKVTDTQYF. DNA of the CDR3: TGCGCCAGCAGCCAAGGCGGGAAGGTCACAGATACGCAGTATTTT.

The chain employs TRBV5-1 and TRBJ1-2; 7 positions match TRBD1. CDR1 and CDR2 from the germline V gene are SGHRS and YFSETQ. The CDR3 spans 13 residues. The V segment lost 3 bases and the J segment 8 bases; nucleotides outside the gene matches: 7. The CDR3 nucleotides read TGCGCCAGCAGCTCACAGGGGATGGAGGGCTACACCTTC. Translation: CASSSQGMEGYTF.